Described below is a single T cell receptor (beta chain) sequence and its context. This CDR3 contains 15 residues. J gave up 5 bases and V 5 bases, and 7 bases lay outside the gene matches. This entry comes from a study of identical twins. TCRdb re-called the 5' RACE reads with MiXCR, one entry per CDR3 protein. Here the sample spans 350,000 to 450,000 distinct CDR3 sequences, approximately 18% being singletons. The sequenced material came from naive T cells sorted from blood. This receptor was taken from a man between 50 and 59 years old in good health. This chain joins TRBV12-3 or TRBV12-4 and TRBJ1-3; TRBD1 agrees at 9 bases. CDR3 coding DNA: TGTGCCAGCAGTCCCGGGACAGGGTGGAGAAACACCATATATTTT. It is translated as CASSPGTGWRNTIYF.